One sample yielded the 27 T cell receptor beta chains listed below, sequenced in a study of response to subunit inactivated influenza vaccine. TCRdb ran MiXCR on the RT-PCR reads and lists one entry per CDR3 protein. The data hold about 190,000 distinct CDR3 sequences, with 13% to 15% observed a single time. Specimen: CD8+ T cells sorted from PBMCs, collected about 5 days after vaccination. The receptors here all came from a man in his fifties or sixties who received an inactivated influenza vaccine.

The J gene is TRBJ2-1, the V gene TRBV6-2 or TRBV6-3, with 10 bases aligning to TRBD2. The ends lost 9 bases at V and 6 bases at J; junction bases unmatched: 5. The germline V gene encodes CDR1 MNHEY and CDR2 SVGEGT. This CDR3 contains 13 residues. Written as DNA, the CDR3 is TGTGCCAGTTGGACTAGCGGAGGCAATGAGCAGTTCTTC. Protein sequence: CASWTSGGNEQFF.

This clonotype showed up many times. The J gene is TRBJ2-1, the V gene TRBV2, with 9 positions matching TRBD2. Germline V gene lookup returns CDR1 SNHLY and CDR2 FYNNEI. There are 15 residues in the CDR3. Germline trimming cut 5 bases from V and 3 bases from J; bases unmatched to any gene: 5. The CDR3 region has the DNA TGTGCCAGCAGTTCCCTAGCGGGGAGCTACAATGAGCAGTTCTTC. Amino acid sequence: CASSSLAGSYNEQFF.

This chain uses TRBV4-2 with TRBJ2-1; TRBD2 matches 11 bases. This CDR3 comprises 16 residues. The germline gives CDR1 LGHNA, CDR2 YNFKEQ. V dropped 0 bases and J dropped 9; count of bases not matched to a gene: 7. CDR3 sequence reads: CASSQDHIAGGTEQFF. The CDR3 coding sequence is TGTGCCAGCAGCCAAGATCACATAGCGGGAGGGACTGAGCAGTTCTTC.

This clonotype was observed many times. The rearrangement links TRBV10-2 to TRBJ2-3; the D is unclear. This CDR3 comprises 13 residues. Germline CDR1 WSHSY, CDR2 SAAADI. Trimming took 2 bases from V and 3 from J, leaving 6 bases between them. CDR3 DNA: TGCGCCAGCAGTGAGGGGTTTACAGATACGCAGTATTTT. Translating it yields CASSEGFTDTQYF.

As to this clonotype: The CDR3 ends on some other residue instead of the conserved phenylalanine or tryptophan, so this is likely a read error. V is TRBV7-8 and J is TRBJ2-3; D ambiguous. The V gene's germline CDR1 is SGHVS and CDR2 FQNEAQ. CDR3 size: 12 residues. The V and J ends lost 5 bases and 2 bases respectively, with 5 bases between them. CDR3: CASSLYTDTQYL. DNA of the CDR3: TGTGCCAGCAGCCTCTACACAGATACGCAGTATCTT.

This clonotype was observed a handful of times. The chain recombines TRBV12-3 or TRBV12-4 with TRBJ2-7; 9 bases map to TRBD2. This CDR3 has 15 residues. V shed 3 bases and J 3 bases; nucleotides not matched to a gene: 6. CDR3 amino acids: CASSFASGILYEQYF. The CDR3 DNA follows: TGTGCCAGCAGTTTTGCTAGCGGGATCCTCTACGAGCAGTACTTC.

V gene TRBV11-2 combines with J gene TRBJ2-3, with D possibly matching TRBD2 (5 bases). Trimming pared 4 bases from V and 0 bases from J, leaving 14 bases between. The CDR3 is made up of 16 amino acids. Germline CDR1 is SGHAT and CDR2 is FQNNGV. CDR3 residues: CASSSPSGGSTDTQYF. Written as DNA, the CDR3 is TGTGCCAGCAGCTCCCCGAGCGGAGGTAGCACAGATACGCAGTATTTT.

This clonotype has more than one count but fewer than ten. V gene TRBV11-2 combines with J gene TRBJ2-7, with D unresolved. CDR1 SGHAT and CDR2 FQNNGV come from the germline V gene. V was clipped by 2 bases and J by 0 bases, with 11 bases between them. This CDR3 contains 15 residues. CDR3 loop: CASSLSTTSSYEQYF. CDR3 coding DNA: TGTGCCAGCAGCTTAAGTACGACATCCTCCTACGAGCAGTACTTC.

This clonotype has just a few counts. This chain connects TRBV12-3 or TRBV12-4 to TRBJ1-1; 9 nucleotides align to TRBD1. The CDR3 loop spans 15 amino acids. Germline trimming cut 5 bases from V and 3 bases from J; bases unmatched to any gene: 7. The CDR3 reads CASSTRQGEYTEAFF. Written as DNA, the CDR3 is TGTGCCAGCAGTACCCGACAGGGGGAGTACACTGAAGCTTTCTTT.

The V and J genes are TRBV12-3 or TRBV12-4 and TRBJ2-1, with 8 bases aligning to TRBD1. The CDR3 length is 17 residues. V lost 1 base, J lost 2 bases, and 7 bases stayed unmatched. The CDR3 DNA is TGTGCCAGCAGTTTAGAGGGGGGCAGGGGGCCCTACAATGAGCAGTTCTTC. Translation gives CASSLEGGRGPYNEQFF.

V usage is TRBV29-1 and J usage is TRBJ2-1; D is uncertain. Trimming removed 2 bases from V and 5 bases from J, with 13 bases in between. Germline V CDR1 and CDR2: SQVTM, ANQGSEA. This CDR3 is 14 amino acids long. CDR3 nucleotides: TGCAGCGTTGAACTTAGAACTTCAAACAATGAGCAGTTCTTC. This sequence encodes CSVELRTSNNEQFF.

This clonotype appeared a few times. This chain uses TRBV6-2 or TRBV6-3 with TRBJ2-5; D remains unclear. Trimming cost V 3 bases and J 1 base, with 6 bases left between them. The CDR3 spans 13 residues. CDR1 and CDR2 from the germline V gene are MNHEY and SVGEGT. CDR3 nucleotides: TGTGCCAGCAGTTATTGGGTCCAAGAGACCCAGTACTTC. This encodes CASSYWVQETQYF.

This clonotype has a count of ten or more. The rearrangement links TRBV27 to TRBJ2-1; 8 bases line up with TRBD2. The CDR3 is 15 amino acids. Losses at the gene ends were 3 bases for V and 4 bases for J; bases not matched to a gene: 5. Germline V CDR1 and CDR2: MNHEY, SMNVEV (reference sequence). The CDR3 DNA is TGTGCCAGCAGTTTTGCGGGAGGTCGTTACAATGAGCAGTTCTTC. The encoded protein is CASSFAGGRYNEQFF.

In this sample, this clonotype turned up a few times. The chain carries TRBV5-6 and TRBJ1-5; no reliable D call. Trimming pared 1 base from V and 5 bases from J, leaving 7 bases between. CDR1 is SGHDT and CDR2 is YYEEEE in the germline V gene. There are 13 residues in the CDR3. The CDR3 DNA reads TGTGCCAGCAGCTTGAGCGCCGATCAGCCCCAGCATTTT. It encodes CASSLSADQPQHF.

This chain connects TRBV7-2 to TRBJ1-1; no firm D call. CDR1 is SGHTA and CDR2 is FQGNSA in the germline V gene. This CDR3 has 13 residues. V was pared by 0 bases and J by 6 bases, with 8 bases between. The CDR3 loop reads CASSLARVAEAFF. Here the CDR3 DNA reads TGTGCCAGCAGCTTAGCGCGGGTCGCTGAAGCTTTCTTT.

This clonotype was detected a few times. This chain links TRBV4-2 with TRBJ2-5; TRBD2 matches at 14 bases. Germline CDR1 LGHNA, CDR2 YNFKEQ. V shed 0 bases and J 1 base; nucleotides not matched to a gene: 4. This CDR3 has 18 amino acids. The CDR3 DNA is TGTGCCAGCAGCCAAGAGATGGGGACTAGCGGGGGCCAAGAGACCCAGTACTTC. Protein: CASSQEMGTSGGQETQYF.

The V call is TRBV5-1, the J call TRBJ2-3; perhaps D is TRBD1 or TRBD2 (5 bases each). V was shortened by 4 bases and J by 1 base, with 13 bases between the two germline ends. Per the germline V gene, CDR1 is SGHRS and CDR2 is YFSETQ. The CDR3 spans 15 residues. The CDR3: CASSLWDGGTDTQYF. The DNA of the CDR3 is TGCGCCAGCAGCCTTTGGGACGGGGGCACAGATACGCAGTATTTT. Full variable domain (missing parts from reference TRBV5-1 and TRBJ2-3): KAGVTQTPRYLIKTRGQQVTLSCSPISGHRSVSWYQQTPGQGLQFLFEYFSETQRNKGNFPGRFSGRQFSNSRSEMNVSTLELGDSALYLCASSLWDGGTDTQYFGPGTRLTVL.

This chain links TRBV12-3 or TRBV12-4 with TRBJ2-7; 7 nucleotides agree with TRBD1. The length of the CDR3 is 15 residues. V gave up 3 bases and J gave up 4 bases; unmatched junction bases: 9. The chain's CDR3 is CASSFVRGHHYEQYF. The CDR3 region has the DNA TGTGCCAGCAGTTTTGTTAGGGGGCATCATTACGAGCAGTACTTC.

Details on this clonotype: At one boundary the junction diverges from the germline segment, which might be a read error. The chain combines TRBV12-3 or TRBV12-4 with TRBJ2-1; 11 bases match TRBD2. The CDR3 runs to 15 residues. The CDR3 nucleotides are TGTCCCAGCAGTCCTACTAGCGGGGGCTACAATGAGCAGTTCTTC. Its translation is CPSSPTSGGYNEQFF.

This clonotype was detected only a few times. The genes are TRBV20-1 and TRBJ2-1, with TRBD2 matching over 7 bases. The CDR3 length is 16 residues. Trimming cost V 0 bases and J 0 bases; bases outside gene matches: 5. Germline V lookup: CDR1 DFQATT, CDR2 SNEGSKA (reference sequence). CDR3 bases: TGCAGTGCTAGAGATATAGGCGGGAGCTCCTACAATGAGCAGTTCTTC. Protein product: CSARDIGGSSYNEQFF.

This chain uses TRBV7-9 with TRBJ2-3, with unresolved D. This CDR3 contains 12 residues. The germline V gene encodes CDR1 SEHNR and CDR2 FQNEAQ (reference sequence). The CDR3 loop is CVCVPGTDTQYF. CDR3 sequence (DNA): TGTGTCTGTGTGCCAGGCACAGATACGCAGTATTTT.

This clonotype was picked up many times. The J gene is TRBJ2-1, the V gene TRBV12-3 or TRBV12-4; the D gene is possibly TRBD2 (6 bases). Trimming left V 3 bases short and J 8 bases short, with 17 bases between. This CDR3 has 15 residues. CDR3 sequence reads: CASSLSGYGQYEQFF. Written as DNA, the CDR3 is TGTGCCAGCAGTTTGAGCGGGTACGGCCAATATGAGCAGTTCTTC.

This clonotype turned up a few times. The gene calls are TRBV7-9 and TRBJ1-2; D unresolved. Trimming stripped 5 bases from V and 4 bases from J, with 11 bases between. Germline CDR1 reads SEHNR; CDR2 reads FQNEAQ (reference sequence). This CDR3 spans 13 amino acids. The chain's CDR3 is CASSPGLPYGYTF. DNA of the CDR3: TGTGCCAGCAGCCCAGGACTACCCTATGGCTACACCTTC.

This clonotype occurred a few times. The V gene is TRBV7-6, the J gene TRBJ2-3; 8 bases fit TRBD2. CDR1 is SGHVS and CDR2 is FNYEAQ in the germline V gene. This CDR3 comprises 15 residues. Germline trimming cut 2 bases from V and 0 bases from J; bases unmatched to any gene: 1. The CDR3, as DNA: TGTGCCAGCAGCTTACCTAGCGGGAGCACAGATACGCAGTATTTT. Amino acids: CASSLPSGSTDTQYF.

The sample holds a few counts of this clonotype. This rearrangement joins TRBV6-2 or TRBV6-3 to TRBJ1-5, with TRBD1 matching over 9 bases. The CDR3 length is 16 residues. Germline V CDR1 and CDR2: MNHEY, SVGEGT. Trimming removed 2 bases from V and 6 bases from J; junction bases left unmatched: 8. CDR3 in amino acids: CASSYDGTGIVQPQHF. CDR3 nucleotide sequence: TGTGCCAGCAGTTACGATGGGACAGGGATTGTTCAGCCCCAGCATTTT.

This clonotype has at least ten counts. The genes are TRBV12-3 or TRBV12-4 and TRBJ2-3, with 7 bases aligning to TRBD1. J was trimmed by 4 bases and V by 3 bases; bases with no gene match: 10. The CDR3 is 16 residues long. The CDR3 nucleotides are TGTGCCAGCAGTTTGCGACAGGGTGGGATCCCAGATACGCAGTATTTT. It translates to CASSLRQGGIPDTQYF.

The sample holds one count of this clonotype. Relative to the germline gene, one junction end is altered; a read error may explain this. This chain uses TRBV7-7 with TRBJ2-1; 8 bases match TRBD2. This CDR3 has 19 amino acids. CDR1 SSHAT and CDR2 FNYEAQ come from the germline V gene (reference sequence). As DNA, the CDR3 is TGTGCCTGCAGCTGTGTGCCTGTCGGCGGGAGGATACCCTACAATGAGCAGTTCTTC. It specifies CACSCVPVGGRIPYNEQFF.